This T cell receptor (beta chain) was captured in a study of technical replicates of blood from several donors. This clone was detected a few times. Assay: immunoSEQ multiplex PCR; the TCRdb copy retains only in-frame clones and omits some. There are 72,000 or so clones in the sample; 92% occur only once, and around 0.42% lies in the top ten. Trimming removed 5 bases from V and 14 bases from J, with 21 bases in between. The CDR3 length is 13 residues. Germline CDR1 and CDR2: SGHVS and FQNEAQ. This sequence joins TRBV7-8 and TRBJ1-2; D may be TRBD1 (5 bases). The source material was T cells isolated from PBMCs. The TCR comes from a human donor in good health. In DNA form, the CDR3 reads TGTGCCAGCAGCCCCGACAGTCCCGCAATGGTAACCTTC. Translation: CASSPDSPAMVTF.